These T cell receptor beta chains were read from a single sample in a study of blood T cells in healthy people across ages. TCRdb fed the 5' RACE reads into MiXCR, producing one record per CDR3 protein. The sample includes roughly 1,300,000 distinct CDR3 sequences, roughly 64% of them seen just once. Sample: blood. These receptors were collected from a man aged 18-30 years in good health. Each CDR3 is given with its conserved first and last residue. The D gene is left open where the match is weak. A row's size may be missing; if present it is once, few, many or a size class.

TRBJ2-7 . TRBV4-3 . CASSQGIGRTYEQYF TGCGCCAGCAGCCAAGGAATCGGAAGAACCTACGAGCAGTACTTC
TRBJ2-3 TRBD2 TRBV20-1 . CSTRLADLTDTQYF TGCAGTACAAGACTAGCGGACCTCACAGATACGCAGTATTTT
TRBJ2-7 . TRBV4-1 . CASSYIIREGYEQYF TGCGCCAGCAGCTACATTATCCGGGAAGGCTACGAGCAGTACTTC
TRBJ1-2 . TRBV20-1 . CSAGDITRNYGYTF TGCAGTGCTGGGGACATCACCAGGAACTATGGCTACACCTTC
TRBJ1-2 . TRBV7-2 many CASSLKIGTEYGYTF TGTGCCAGCAGCTTAAAAATCGGGACGGAATATGGCTACACCTTC
TRBJ1-2 . TRBV7-8 once CASSSSTGYSNYGYTF TGTGCCAGCAGCTCCTCAACCGGGTATTCCAACTATGGCTACACCTTC
TRBJ2-7 . TRBV6-1 . CASSEAPGDIEQYF TGTGCCAGCAGTGAAGCCCCAGGGGATATCGAGCAGTACTTC
TRBJ1-2 . TRBV12-3/TRBV12-4 few CASSSLGRYNYGYTF TGTGCCAGCAGTTCCTTGGGAAGATATAACTATGGCTACACCTTC
TRBJ2-3 TRBD2 TRBV10-2 . CASEAGGADTQYF TGCGCCAGCGAGGCGGGAGGGGCAGATACGCAGTATTTT
TRBJ2-1 TRBD2 TRBV6-4 . CASSESGGAFRFYEQFF TGTGCCAGCAGTGAAAGCGGGGGGGCCTTTAGGTTTTATGAGCAGTTCTTC
TRBJ1-1 . TRBV20-1 . CSARFGTRYTEAFF TGCAGTGCTAGATTCGGGACTCGATATACTGAAGCTTTCTTT
TRBJ1-5 . TRBV20-1 few CSARVFNQPQHF TGCAGTGCTAGAGTCTTCAATCAGCCCCAGCATTTT
TRBJ2-1 . TRBV27 . CASSLSSSRYNEQFF TGTGCCAGCAGTTTATCGTCCAGCAGATACAATGAGCAGTTCTTC
TRBJ2-1 TRBD2 TRBV7-2 . CASKKGSGGEQFF TGTGCCAGTAAAAAGGGTTCGGGAGGCGAGCAGTTCTTC
TRBJ2-1 . TRBV9 once CASSITGREYNEQFF TGTGCCAGCTCAATCACAGGGAGGGAGTACAATGAGCAGTTCTTC
TRBJ1-4 . TRBV7-9 . CASVTPNEKLFF TGTGCCAGCGTGACACCTAATGAAAAACTGTTTTTT
TRBJ1-4 . TRBV6-5 . CASSYSSGDEKLFF TGTGCCAGCAGTTACTCCAGTGGAGATGAAAAACTGTTTTTT